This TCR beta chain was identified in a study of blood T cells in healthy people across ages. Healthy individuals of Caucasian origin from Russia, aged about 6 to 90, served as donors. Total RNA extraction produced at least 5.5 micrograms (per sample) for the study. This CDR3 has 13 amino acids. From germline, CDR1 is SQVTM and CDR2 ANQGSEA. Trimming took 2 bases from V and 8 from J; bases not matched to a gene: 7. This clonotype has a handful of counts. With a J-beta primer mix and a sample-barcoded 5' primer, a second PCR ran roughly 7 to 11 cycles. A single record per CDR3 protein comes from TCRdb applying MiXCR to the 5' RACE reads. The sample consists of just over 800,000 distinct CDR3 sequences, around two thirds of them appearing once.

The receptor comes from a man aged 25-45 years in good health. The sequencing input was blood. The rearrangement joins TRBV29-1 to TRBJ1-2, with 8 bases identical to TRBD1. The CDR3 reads CSVELERQGGYTF. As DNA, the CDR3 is TGCAGCGTTGAACTCGAGAGACAGGGGGGCTACACCTTC. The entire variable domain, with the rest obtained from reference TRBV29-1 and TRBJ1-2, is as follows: SAVISQKPSRDICQRGTSLTIQCQVDSQVTMMFWYRQQPGQSLTLIATANQGSEATYESGFVIDKFPISRPNLTFSTLTVSNMSPEDSSIYLCSVELERQGGYTFGSGTRLTVV.